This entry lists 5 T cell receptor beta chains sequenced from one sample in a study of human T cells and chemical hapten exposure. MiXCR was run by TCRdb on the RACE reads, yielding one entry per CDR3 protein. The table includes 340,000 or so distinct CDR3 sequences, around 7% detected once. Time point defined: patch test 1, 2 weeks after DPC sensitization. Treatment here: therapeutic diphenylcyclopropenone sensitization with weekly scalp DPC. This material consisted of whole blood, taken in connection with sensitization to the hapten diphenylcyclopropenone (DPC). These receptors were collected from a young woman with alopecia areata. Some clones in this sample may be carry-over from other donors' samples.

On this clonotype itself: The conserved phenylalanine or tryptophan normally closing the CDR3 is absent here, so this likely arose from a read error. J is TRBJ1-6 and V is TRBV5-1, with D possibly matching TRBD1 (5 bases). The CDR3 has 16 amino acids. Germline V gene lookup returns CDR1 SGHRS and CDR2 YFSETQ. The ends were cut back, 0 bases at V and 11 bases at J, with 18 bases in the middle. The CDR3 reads CASSLGGKQGPAPLHL. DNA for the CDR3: TGCGCCAGCAGCTTGGGGGGAAAGCAGGGACCTGCACCCCTCCACTTA.

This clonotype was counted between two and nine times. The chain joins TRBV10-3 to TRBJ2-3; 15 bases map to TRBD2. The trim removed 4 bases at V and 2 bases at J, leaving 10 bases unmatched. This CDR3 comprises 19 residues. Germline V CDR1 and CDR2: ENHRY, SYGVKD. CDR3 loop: CAISVRTSGRGAHTDTQYF. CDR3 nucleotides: TGTGCCATCAGTGTGAGGACTAGCGGGAGGGGGGCACACACAGATACGCAGTATTTT.

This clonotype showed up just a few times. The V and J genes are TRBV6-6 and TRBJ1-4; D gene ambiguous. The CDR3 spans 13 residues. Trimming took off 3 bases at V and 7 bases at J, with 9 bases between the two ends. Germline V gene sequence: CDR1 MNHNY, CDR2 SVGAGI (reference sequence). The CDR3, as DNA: TGTGCCAGCAGTTATCGGGCCTCTGAAAAACTGTTTTTT. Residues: CASSYRASEKLFF.

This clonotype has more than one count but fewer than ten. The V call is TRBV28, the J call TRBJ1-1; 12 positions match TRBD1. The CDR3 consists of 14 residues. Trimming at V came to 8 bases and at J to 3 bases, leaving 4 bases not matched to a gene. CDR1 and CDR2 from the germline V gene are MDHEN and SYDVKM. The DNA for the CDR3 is TGTGCCAGCGGGACAGGGGGCAGTTACACTGAAGCTTTCTTT. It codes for CASGTGGSYTEAFF.

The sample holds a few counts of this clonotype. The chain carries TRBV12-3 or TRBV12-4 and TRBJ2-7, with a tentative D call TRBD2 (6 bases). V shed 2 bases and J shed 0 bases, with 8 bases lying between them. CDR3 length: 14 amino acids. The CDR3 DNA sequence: TGTGCCAGCAGTTTACTAGCGAGCTCCTACGAGCAGTACTTC. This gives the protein CASSLLASSYEQYF.